This is a list of T cell receptor beta chains from one sample in a study of cytomegalovirus exposure and HLA in healthy donors. The assay was immunoSEQ multiplex PCR, and TCRdb's table has in-frame clones only and misses some. The sample includes around 200,000 clones, over 75% of them seen just once. Specimen: PBMCs. These TCRs come from a male donor in good health and CMV-seronegative. The CDR3 runs from the conserved cysteine through the conserved F or W. D genes are given only for firm matches.

d_gene,v_gene,j_gene,CDR3aa
NA,TRBV7-3,TRBJ2-2,CASGRGGETGELFF
TRBD2,TRBV4-1,TRBJ2-7,CASSQERGTLSSGSYEQYF
TRBD2,TRBV4-1,TRBJ2-5,CASSQRWGGGTQYF
TRBD1,TRBV10-3,TRBJ2-7,CAISESVQGAYEQYF
NA,TRBV6-1,TRBJ2-7,CASRDTTTRYEQYF
TRBD1,TRBV30,TRBJ1-1,CAWSSRDRGVAAFF
TRBD2,TRBV10-3,TRBJ2-7,CAITFLNRRGEDEQYF
NA,TRBV6-5,TRBJ1-3,CASTSGGVVGNTIYF
NA,TRBV9,TRBJ1-5,CASSVANQPQHF
NA,TRBV6-5,TRBJ1-5,CASSYLRDGLDQPQHF
NA,TRBV10-3,TRBJ1-2,CAISESPLRHTDYGYTF
NA,TRBV21-1,TRBJ2-2,CARSSSGTSGSDTGELFF
TRBD1,TRBV18,TRBJ1-5,CASSRYYRGRKEPQHF
TRBD1,TRBV7-2,TRBJ2-2,CASSPRTGRNTGELFF
NA,TRBV27,TRBJ1-5,CASSLWSGEGGQPQHF
TRBD1,TRBV9,TRBJ1-6,CASRLDQGVGNSPLHF
NA,TRBV9,TRBJ1-1,CASSVFGGTEAFF
NA,TRBV21-1,TRBJ2-2,CASFRGLAGANTGELFF
TRBD2,TRBV9,TRBJ2-3,CASSVNQRTSGSTDTQYF
NA,TRBV2,TRBJ1-2,CASTLGGLYGYTF
TRBD1,TRBV5-1,TRBJ2-3,CASSSGQGTDTQYF
TRBD1,TRBV7-6,TRBJ2-5,CASSSGQGEETQYF
NA,TRBV9,TRBJ2-7,CASSVAAGKSSYEQYF
NA,TRBV7-3,TRBJ2-7,CASSRGSGYEQYF
TRBD2,TRBV9,TRBJ2-3,CASSPPTGGGTDTQYF
TRBD2,TRBV27,TRBJ2-7,CASSPRARGDEQYF
NA,TRBV2,TRBJ2-1,CASLKSQATHNEQFF
TRBD1,TRBV5-5,TRBJ1-1,CASNRQGYSEAFF
TRBD2,TRBV7-3,TRBJ2-3,CASSTSGNPDTQYF
TRBD1,TRBV18,TRBJ2-5,CASSQDRGVETQYF
TRBD1,TRBV7-9,TRBJ2-7,CASNPGQFNSYEQYF
NA,TRBV4-3,TRBJ1-1,CASSQDVNTEAFF
NA,TRBV28,TRBJ1-5,CASSIPRGSQPQHF
NA,TRBV9,TRBJ1-4,CASSPQGSPEKLFF
NA,TRBV15,TRBJ1-4,CATSPQRTNEKLFF
NA,TRBV9,TRBJ2-3,CASSVVSFTDTQYF
NA,TRBV30,TRBJ2-7,CAWSGLVDEQYF